This T cell receptor beta chain was recovered during a study of T cells and Merkel cell carcinoma outcomes. Produced via immunoSEQ multiplex PCR; TCRdb's table is partial and in-frame only. The sample includes 12,000 to 15,000 clones, around nine tenths of them seen just once. Of note for this clone: Its matching antigen is unknown.

Overall study results and limits: Reportedly, T-cell repertoire with density predicts Merkel cell carcinoma outcomes.

The CDR3 has 13 residues. The ends were cut back, 4 bases at V and 0 bases at J, with 8 bases in the middle. CDR1 is SQVTM and CDR2 is ANQGSEA in the germline V gene. Sequencing used tumor tissue from Merkel cell carcinoma. The sequence derives from a human donor with Merkel cell carcinoma. The chain carries TRBV29-1 and TRBJ2-3; the D is unclear. The CDR3 sequence: CSVGLGSTDTQYF. In DNA form, the CDR3 reads TGCAGCGTTGGTTTGGGGAGCACAGATACGCAGTATTTT.